The T cell receptor (beta chain) described here comes from a study of T cell responses to AZD1222 COVID-19 vaccine (dated by TCRdb to the early 2020s). Concerning the study at large: TCR sequencing was performed for approximately 240 trial participants, of whom roughly 200 were given two doses of AZD1222 and roughly 25 were given two doses of MenACWY control vaccine. Trial participants were enrolled by age into 18-55, 56-69 and 70-plus year subgroups, with around 140, 26 and 57 TCR-sequenced participants respectively.

As regards this clone: There is no known antigen for this receptor. There are no base qualities to consult, and no much larger clone falls within one base.

Compared with germline, V lacks 2 bases and J lacks 0 bases; bases without a gene match: 12. The CDR3 goes from the cysteine to the phenylalanine over 19 residues. Just CDR3 DNA is preserved here, 57 bases in frame from base 1. CDR1 and CDR2, per the germline V gene, are SGHAT and FQNNGV. On the study overall, not on this receptor specifically: Reportedly, close to half of the unique spike-specific TCRs recognized epitopes lying outside the regions that are mutated in the B.1.351 and B.1.1.7 variants. The whole spike protein was spanned by vaccine-associated CD4 TCRs, and dominant responses were seen in regions 160-218 and 743-854. After two AZD1222 doses, spike-specific TCR breadth and depth were significantly higher than at day 0 and than in MenACWY recipients. In the small 56-69-year group, the increase in depth fell short of significance, most likely because of low power. Participants were mostly white British, with more females than males. The authors suggested clonal diversity may have been underestimated. No day 14 peak-response samples were available, so repertoires were characterized only after the peak T cell response. Conclusions about previously exposed vaccinees were limited because only six AZD1222 recipients were SARS-CoV-2 seropositive at baseline.

The CDR3 regions of human TCRbeta chains were subjected to immunosequencing. Processing in the source paper ran as follows. Repertoire TCRs were matched against a reference library of SARS-CoV-2-specific TCRs generated with the MIRA antigen-specificity platform. Breadth was defined as the fraction of unique TCRs that were SARS-CoV-2-associated. Depth was defined as the fraction of total T cells that were SARS-CoV-2-associated. Using the MIRA data, each spike-specific TCR was mapped to the spike region that the TCR reacts to and placed in a CD4 or CD8 class. Log10-transformed breadth and depth values were compared by one-way ANOVA with Sidak's multiple comparisons tests. Here the immuneACCESS table is served through TCRdb, limited to in-frame sequences with V and J called. Missing clones are a known gap in these copies; in checked studies unresolved V genes cover under half, and the rest lacks a known reason. That table gives V, J and clone size, and the DNA gave D and trimming. The sample table shows about 130,000 clones, and around nine tenths are seen once. The ten most abundant clones make up around 1.1% of the sample.

The time point label on this specimen signifies: about 28 days (+/-7) after the second vaccine dose. Because spike-specific TCR depth and breadth did not differ between the two schedules, AZD1222 recipients who got a second dose at roughly 4 weeks were pooled with those who got a second dose at roughly 12 weeks. The vaccinee samples were drawn from two UK trials, COV001 and COV002, one of which was a single-blind randomized controlled phase 2/3 trial testing AZD1222 (ChAdOx1 nCoV-19) in healthy adults. For TCRbeta chain sequencing, PBMC samples from trial participants were taken at day 0 and at day 28 after the second dose.

Recombination connected TRBV11-2 to TRBJ1-3, with 8 junctional bases fitting TRBD1. The TCR sequence derives from an adult who received the AZD1222 COVID-19 vaccine. Sequenced material: peripheral blood, taken 28 days after the second AZD1222 dose. The nucleotide sequence is TGTGCCAGCAGCTTACGGGTCTCAGGACAGGGTAGCTCTGGAAACACCATATATTTT. Its amino acids are CASSLRVSGQGSSGNTIYF. Reference TRBV11-2 and TRBJ1-3 genes cover what lies past the CDR3, so the full variable domain is EAGVAQSPRYKIIEKRQSVAFWCNPISGHATLYWYQQILGQGPKLLIQFQNNGVVDDSQLPKDRFSAERLKGVDSTLKIQPAKLEDSAVYLCASSLRVSGQGSSGNTIYFGEGSWLTVV.